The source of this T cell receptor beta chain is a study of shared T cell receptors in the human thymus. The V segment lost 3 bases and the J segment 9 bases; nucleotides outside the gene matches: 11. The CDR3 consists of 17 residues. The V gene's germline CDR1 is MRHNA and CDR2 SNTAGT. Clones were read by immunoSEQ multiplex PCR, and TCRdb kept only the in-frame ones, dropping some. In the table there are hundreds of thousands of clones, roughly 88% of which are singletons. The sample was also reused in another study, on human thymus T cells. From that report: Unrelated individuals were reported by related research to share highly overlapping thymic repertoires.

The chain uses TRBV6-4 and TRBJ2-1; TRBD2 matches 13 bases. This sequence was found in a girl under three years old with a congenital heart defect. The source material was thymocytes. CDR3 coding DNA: TGTGCCAGCAGTGAGAAAGACAGACTAGCGGGGGGCGGTGAGCAGTTCTTC. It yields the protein CASSEKDRLAGGGEQFF.